These T cell receptor beta chains were read from a single sample in a study of monozygotic twins with inflammatory bowel disease. TCRdb reanalyzed the 5' RACE reads, giving one entry per CDR3 protein sequence and no DNA. Its table records approximately 200,000 distinct CDR3 sequences. Sequenced input: blood. The receptors here all came from a human donor with ulcerative colitis or Crohn's disease, or a healthy co-twin of an affected twin (not recorded which). Each CDR3 is given with its conserved first and last residue.

cdr3_aa	v_call	j_call
CASSPGRGGPDEQYF	TRBV12-3/TRBV12-4	TRBJ2-7
CSVGDSPYGYTF	TRBV29-1	TRBJ1-2
CASRQSGGGGEQFF	TRBV6-6	TRBJ2-1
CAWSGREDQPQHF	TRBV30	TRBJ1-5
CASSLTESYEQYF	TRBV5-1	TRBJ2-7
CASSSRDRGLYEQFF	TRBV6-5	TRBJ2-1
CASSYEGTVTQYF	TRBV6-5	TRBJ2-3
CAISESFRSGGPNTEAFF	TRBV10-3	TRBJ1-1
CASSYLTTNTEAFF	TRBV7-2	TRBJ1-1
CASTATANTEAFF	TRBV6-6	TRBJ1-1
CASSFGPRDTDNQPQHF	TRBV7-2	TRBJ1-5
CASSPNTGTDYNEQFF	TRBV12-3/TRBV12-4	TRBJ2-1
CASSFYIDTEAFF	TRBV27	TRBJ1-1
CASSQERAGGLGYEQYF	TRBV3-1	TRBJ2-7
CASSLLGTTYEQYF	TRBV5-1	TRBJ2-7
CASSEGQGGTYEQYF	TRBV7-2	TRBJ2-7
CASSQTPGLAGATRTGELFF	TRBV4-1	TRBJ2-2
CASSPGPSGNTIYF	TRBV5-1	TRBJ1-3
CSVGGIAGVGTDTQYF	TRBV29-1	TRBJ2-3
CATRRGTASNSPLHF	TRBV15	TRBJ1-6
CSGELNTEAFF	TRBV20-1	TRBJ1-1
CSARQVVPYNEQFF	TRBV20-1	TRBJ2-1
CASSVRVLTDTQYF	TRBV4-2	TRBJ2-3
CASGVRGGAHGYTF	TRBV12-3/TRBV12-4	TRBJ1-2
CASSTTGQNTGELFF	TRBV7-6	TRBJ2-2
CSAFRGAYGYTF	TRBV20-1	TRBJ1-2
CASGVGITYEQYF	TRBV28	TRBJ2-7
CASSYSPRDRERTYNSPLHF	TRBV6-2/TRBV6-3	TRBJ1-6
CASSIKGELFF	TRBV9	TRBJ2-2
CASSLGTGLYNEQFF	TRBV7-3	TRBJ2-1
CAITAQINYEQYF	TRBV10-3	TRBJ2-7